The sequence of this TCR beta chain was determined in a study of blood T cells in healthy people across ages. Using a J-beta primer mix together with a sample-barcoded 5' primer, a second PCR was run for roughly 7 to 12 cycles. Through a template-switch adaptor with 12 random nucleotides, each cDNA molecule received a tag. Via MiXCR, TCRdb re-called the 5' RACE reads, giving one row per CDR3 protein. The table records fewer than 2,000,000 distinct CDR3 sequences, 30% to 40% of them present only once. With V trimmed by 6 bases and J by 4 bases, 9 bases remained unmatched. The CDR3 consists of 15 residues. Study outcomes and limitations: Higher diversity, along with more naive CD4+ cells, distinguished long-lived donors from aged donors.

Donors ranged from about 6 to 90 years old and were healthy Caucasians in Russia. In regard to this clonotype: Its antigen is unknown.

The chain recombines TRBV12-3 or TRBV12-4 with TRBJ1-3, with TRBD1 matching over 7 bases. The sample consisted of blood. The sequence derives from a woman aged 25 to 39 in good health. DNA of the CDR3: TGTGCCAGCAGCCCAACAGGGGAATACGGAAACACCATATATTTT. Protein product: CASSPTGEYGNTIYF.